This T cell receptor beta chain is drawn from a study of chemoradiotherapy in HPV16-positive cancers. Notes on the study in general: For HPV16-positive patients, expanding HPV-responsive T cells associated with longer recurrence-free survival.

TCRdb keeps only in-frame clones here, not all; method: immunoSEQ multiplex PCR. The sample consists of about 53,000 clones, more than 90% of them appearing once. Remarks on this clone: Its matching antigen is unknown.

This TCR derives from a human donor with HPV-associated anogenital cancer. Sample: blood, taken from a patient who underwent chemoradiotherapy.

In DNA form, the CDR3 reads TGTGCCACCAGCAGTCTCAGCAATGAGCAGTTCTTC. Translating gives CATSSLSNEQFF. The chain carries TRBV15 and TRBJ2-1; no definite D call. Trimming cost V 3 bases and J 6 bases, with 6 bases left between them. CDR1 LNHNV and CDR2 YYDKDF come from the germline V gene (reference sequence). This CDR3 has 12 residues.